A selection of T cell receptor beta chains follows, all from one sample in a study of cytomegalovirus exposure and HLA in healthy donors. Assay: immunoSEQ multiplex PCR; the TCRdb copy retains only in-frame clones and omits some. The data hold about 110,000 clones, with about 92% observed a single time. Material for sequencing was PBMCs. The receptors here all came from a woman between 18 and 29 years old in good health and CMV-seronegative. CDR3s include the opening cysteine and the closing phenylalanine or tryptophan. A D gene is named only where the DNA matches it firmly. A clone size is listed for some rows: how often the clone was seen (once, few, many), or a class if it is expanded.

>TRBV11-2|-|TRBJ2-7|-
CASSSGLTYEQYF
>TRBV5-1|-|TRBJ1-2|-
CASSLKGRDSRGYTF
>TRBV5-1|-|TRBJ1-5|-
CASSPTGGNQPQHF
>TRBV5-4|medium-sized|TRBJ2-5|TRBD1
CASRLQPGQGNPQETQYF
>TRBV14|-|TRBJ2-1|TRBD2
CASSHGLAHEQFF
>TRBV27|-|TRBJ2-5|-
CASSSQGRGTQYF
>TRBV27|-|TRBJ1-1|TRBD1
CASSTGVVGNTEAFF
>TRBV30|-|TRBJ2-3|-
CAWSVLGTDTQYF
>TRBV4-3|once|TRBJ2-5|-
CASSHKPGGHGGETQYF
>TRBV30|-|TRBJ1-1|-
CAWSVIAGGTEAFF
>TRBV7-8|-|TRBJ1-2|TRBD1
CASSHRDRVTYGYTF
>TRBV28|-|TRBJ2-7|-
CASSLGMGGSYEQYF
>TRBV9|-|TRBJ2-2|-
CASSVGLSGELFF
>TRBV5-4|-|TRBJ2-4|TRBD1
CASSEAATGGLAKNIQYF
>TRBV5-6|once|TRBJ2-1|-
CASSPPELGFQPYNEQFF
>TRBV28|-|TRBJ1-4|TRBD1
CASSERQGDEKLFF
>TRBV28|-|TRBJ1-5|TRBD1
CASSPGTALYSNQPQHF
>TRBV10-2|-|TRBJ2-1|TRBD1
CALRPGGNEQFF
>TRBV7-7|few|TRBJ2-1|-
CASSSGDEQFF
>TRBV9|-|TRBJ1-2|TRBD1
CASSVDGTGGSNYGYTF
>TRBV7-8|-|TRBJ1-6|-
CASSPLYGTRNSPLHF
>TRBV25-1|-|TRBJ1-3|-
CASSALTGQRGNTIYF